This entry features one T cell receptor beta chain sequence. The sample belongs to a study of CD8 T cells in Susac syndrome. The CDR3 has 12 residues. With 5 bases clipped from V and 12 bases from J, the junction kept 9 bases outside the gene matches. The V gene's germline CDR1 is SGHTA and CDR2 FQGNSA. RNA totalling roughly 0.45 to 1 ug underwent reverse transcription with random hexamers. TCRdb called the immunoSEQ multiplex PCR reads again in MiXCR, with one record for every CDR3 protein. The sample has 200,000 or so distinct CDR3 sequences; about 96% are singletons. Sequencing of TCR beta was performed on blood CD8+ and CD4+ T cells. In the multiple sclerosis control group, patients were treatment-naive and had stable or active relapsing-remitting disease. The authors negatively isolated CD8+ and CD4+ T cells and FACS-enriched TEMRA cells.

This chain connects TRBV7-2 to TRBJ2-7; 8 bases fit TRBD1. The sequence derives from a human donor with multiple sclerosis. What was sequenced was CD4+ T cells from PBMCs. Here the CDR3 DNA reads TGTGCCAGCAGCGCGACAGGGGCGACCCCGTACTTC. Protein sequence: CASSATGATPYF.